One sample yielded the 31 T cell receptor beta chains listed below, sequenced in a study of human T cells and chemical hapten exposure. Documented time point: patch test 1, 2 weeks after DPC sensitization. Treatment defined: therapeutic diphenylcyclopropenone sensitization with weekly scalp DPC. One entry per CDR3 protein results from TCRdb running MiXCR on the RACE reads. In the table there are around 120,000 distinct CDR3 sequences, 12% to 15% of which are singletons. Sequenced here: whole blood, sampled in connection with sensitization to the hapten diphenylcyclopropenone (DPC). Source of these receptors: a man aged 18 to 29 with alopecia areata. Some clones in this sample may be carry-over from other donors' samples.

J is TRBJ1-1 and V is TRBV7-2; a weak D match, TRBD1 (6 bases). The germline CDR1 and CDR2 sequences are SGHTA and FQGNSA. The CDR3 consists of 14 residues. V lost 5 bases to trimming and J lost 2 bases, with 12 bases between them. CDR3 region: CASSAGQSNTEAFF. CDR3 coding DNA: TGTGCCAGCAGCGCAGGACAGAGTAACACTGAAGCTTTCTTT.

This clonotype was observed once. The chain employs TRBV20-1 and TRBJ1-6; TRBD1 matches at 8 bases. The CDR3 has 16 residues. Germline V gene data show CDR1 as DFQATT and CDR2 as SNEGSKA (reference sequence). Trimming took 4 bases from V and 7 from J; bases not matched to a gene: 12. Written as DNA, the CDR3 is TGCAGTGCTACCGATCGTGACAGGGGAGAGAATTCACCCCTCCACTTT. Translation gives CSATDRDRGENSPLHF.

The chain uses TRBV2 and TRBJ1-2; D not resolved. CDR3 length: 14 amino acids. Per the germline V gene, CDR1 is SNHLY and CDR2 is FYNNEI. The V gene lost 8 bases and the J gene lost 4 bases, with 17 bases spanning the gap. CDR3 DNA sequence: TGTGCCAGCGACCTTCAGAGAGGGATCTATGGCTACACCTTC. This gives the protein CASDLQRGIYGYTF.

The V and J genes are TRBV5-6 and TRBJ1-1; the match to TRBD1 covers 7 bases. The germline gives CDR1 SGHDT, CDR2 YYEEEE. V lost 1 base, J lost 6 bases, and 18 bases stayed unmatched. CDR3 length: 18 amino acids. DNA of the CDR3: TGTGCCAGCAGCTTGTATGTCGCCGACAGGGATTCTCGCTCTGAAGCTTTCTTT. Translation gives CASSLYVADRDSRSEAFF.

This clonotype was seen only a few times. V and J are TRBV5-1 and TRBJ2-5; the match to TRBD2 covers 8 bases. The V gene end was trimmed by 1 base and the J gene end by 6 bases; junction bases not matched to a gene: 8. The germline gives CDR1 SGHRS, CDR2 YFSETQ. The CDR3 length is 15 residues. The CDR3 region is CASSLLAGPEKTQYF. The CDR3 DNA reads as TGCGCCAGCAGCTTGTTAGCGGGGCCGGAGAAGACCCAGTACTTC.

This clonotype has only a few counts. The V gene is TRBV29-1, the J gene TRBJ2-5; D gene uncertain. The CDR3 extends over 12 amino acids. Germline CDR1 is SQVTM and CDR2 is ANQGSEA. V was cut by 1 base and J by 3 bases, with 6 bases left in between. This CDR3 is CSVEASEETQYF. CDR3 DNA sequence: TGCAGCGTTGAAGCCAGCGAAGAGACCCAGTACTTC.

V and J are TRBV9 and TRBJ2-6, with TRBD1 identical over 9 bases. The germline V gene has CDR1 SGDLS and CDR2 YYNGEE. The CDR3 length is 16 residues. With 4 bases clipped from V and 1 base from J, the junction kept 3 bases outside the gene matches. CDR3 amino acids: CASSSQGASGANVLTF. CDR3 bases: TGTGCCAGCAGCTCACAGGGGGCGTCTGGGGCCAACGTCCTGACTTTC.

The chain is built from TRBV6-5 and TRBJ1-1; D is ambiguous. Trimming removed 8 bases from V and 3 bases from J, with 13 bases in between. The germline gives CDR1 MNHEY, CDR2 SVGAGI. The CDR3 consists of 13 residues. CDR3 in DNA: TGTGCCAGCGGCCTAAGCACATACACTGAAGCTTTCTTT. The encoded protein is CASGLSTYTEAFF.

This clonotype was observed a handful of times. The chain uses TRBV7-9 and TRBJ1-5, with no clear D. The V gene's germline CDR1 is SEHNR and CDR2 FQNEAQ (reference sequence). V dropped 5 bases and J dropped 1 base, with 9 bases sitting between them. The CDR3 sequence is 14 residues long. The CDR3 spells CASSPDGSNQPQHF. The CDR3, as DNA: TGTGCCAGCAGCCCGGACGGAAGCAATCAGCCCCAGCATTTT.

The chain combines TRBV20-1 with TRBJ2-5; D remains ambiguous. Germline V gene sequence: CDR1 DFQATT, CDR2 SNEGSKA (reference sequence). The CDR3 contains 13 residues. V was clipped by 4 bases and J by 1 base, with 10 bases between them. Here the CDR3 DNA reads TGCAGTGCTACCCCTACCATCCAAGAGACCCAGTACTTC. Protein sequence: CSATPTIQETQYF.

Many counts were recorded for this clonotype. V usage is TRBV7-6 and J usage is TRBJ1-1, with 7 positions matching TRBD1. Per germline, CDR1 SGHVS and CDR2 FNYEAQ. The ends lost 3 bases at V and 5 bases at J; junction bases unmatched: 3. The CDR3 covers 13 residues. The CDR3 nucleotides are TGTGCCAGCAGCTTCAGGGGGTCAACTGAAGCTTTCTTT. As protein: CASSFRGSTEAFF.

In this sample, this clonotype turned up a few times. The J gene is TRBJ2-5, the V gene TRBV6-5; 7 bases are a match to TRBD2. Per germline, CDR1 MNHEY and CDR2 SVGAGI. After removal of 2 bases from V and 5 bases from J, the junction contained 8 bases not matched to a gene. The CDR3 is 15 amino acids. CDR3 bases: TGTGCCAGCAGTTACCGCGGACGGCGGGGGGAGACCCAGTACTTC. The encoded protein is CASSYRGRRGETQYF.

The chain joins TRBV5-8 to TRBJ1-1; maybe TRBD1 (5 bases). The CDR3 has 11 residues. V was cut by 5 bases and J by 7 bases, with 9 bases left in between. The germline CDR1 and CDR2 sequences are SGHTS and YDEGEE. The CDR3: CASRRQGEAFF. The CDR3 bases are TGTGCCAGCAGGCGGCAGGGTGAAGCTTTCTTT.

This chain uses TRBV15 with TRBJ1-3, with D possibly being TRBD1 (6 bases). Germline V gene lookup returns CDR1 LNHNV and CDR2 YYDKDF (reference sequence). This CDR3 contains 16 residues. V dropped 0 bases and J dropped 1 base, with 10 bases sitting between them. The CDR3 reads CATSRDRGGSGNTIYF. The CDR3 DNA follows: TGTGCCACCAGCAGAGATCGAGGGGGATCTGGAAACACCATATATTTT.

The chain recombines TRBV18 with TRBJ1-5; 10 bases match TRBD1. The CDR3 is made up of 15 amino acids. The germline CDR1 and CDR2 sequences are KGHSH and LQKENI. J lost 4 bases, V lost 1 base, and 1 base had no gene match. CDR3: CASSPRDRGNQPQHF. For the CDR3, the DNA is TGTGCCAGCTCACCACGGGACAGGGGAAATCAGCCCCAGCATTTT.

This chain joins TRBV5-8 and TRBJ2-5, with 9 bases fitting TRBD1. The ends lost 0 bases at V and 7 bases at J; junction bases unmatched: 7. This CDR3 region has 15 residues. Germline CDR1 SGHTS, CDR2 YDEGEE. CDR3 coding DNA: TGTGCCAGCAGCTTGGGGACAGGGGAGATTTTGACCCAGTACTTC. Its protein product is CASSLGTGEILTQYF.

This clonotype turned up a few times. The chain recombines TRBV7-2 with TRBJ2-7; no definite D call. The CDR3 runs to 16 residues. Germline values: CDR1 SGHTA, CDR2 FQGNSA. Trimming removed 5 bases at V and 1 base at J, with 18 bases between. CDR3 in amino acids: CASSPSGEVGSYEQYF. CDR3 bases: TGTGCCAGCAGCCCTAGTGGCGAGGTCGGGTCCTACGAGCAGTACTTC.

The chain links TRBV3-1 to TRBJ2-6, with 7 positions matching TRBD1. Per the germline V gene, CDR1 is LGHDT and CDR2 is YNNKEL (reference sequence). The CDR3 has 20 amino acids. V lost 4 bases to trimming and J lost 2 bases; unmatched junction nucleotides: 17. CDR3 in DNA: TGTGCCAGCAGCCCCCATTACACCGGGACAGCATACCCTGGGGCCAACGTCCTGACTTTC. Amino acids: CASSPHYTGTAYPGANVLTF.

This clonotype has only a few counts. The gene calls are TRBV10-1 and TRBJ2-2; D not resolved. There are 14 residues in the CDR3. In germline, CDR1 is WNHNN, CDR2 SYGVQD (reference sequence). V was cut by 4 bases and J by 7 bases, with 13 bases left in between. Written as DNA, the CDR3 is TGCGCCAGCAGTGCAGGCAGCTCGAGCGGGGAGCTGTTTTTT. This gives the protein CASSAGSSSGELFF.

The sample holds a few counts of this clonotype. The CDR3 reads CASSPLTGGYNTEAFF. The CDR3 DNA follows: TGTGCCAGCAGCCCTTTGACAGGGGGCTACAACACTGAAGCTTTCTTT. This rearrangement joins TRBV7-2 to TRBJ1-1; TRBD1 agrees at 10 bases. Germline V gene data show CDR1 as SGHTA and CDR2 as FQGNSA. The CDR3 has 16 residues. J lost 2 bases, V lost 5 bases, and 8 bases had no gene match.

This clonotype occurred a few times. This chain connects TRBV10-3 to TRBJ2-2; 8 bases align to TRBD1. The CDR3 consists of 16 residues. Germline lookup yields CDR1 ENHRY and CDR2 SYGVKD. The V segment lost 7 bases and the J segment 1 base; nucleotides outside the gene matches: 8. The CDR3 protein is CAIKSSGQGNTGELFF. Here the CDR3 DNA reads TGTGCCATCAAGTCGTCCGGACAGGGGAACACCGGGGAGCTGTTTTTT.

This clonotype has only a few counts. This sequence joins TRBV28 and TRBJ2-7, with TRBD2 as a possible D gene (6 bases). This CDR3 is built from 19 residues. Per germline, CDR1 MDHEN and CDR2 SYDVKM. V was clipped by 3 bases and J by 3 bases, with 27 bases between them. The CDR3 coding sequence is TGTGCCAGCAGTTTTCTCTGGTCAAGTTTTAGCGGAAAAAACTACGAGCAGTACTTC. Amino acid sequence: CASSFLWSSFSGKNYEQYF.

The chain is built from TRBV3-1 and TRBJ2-7; D is uncertain. The CDR3 consists of 16 residues. Germline loops: CDR1 LGHDT, CDR2 YNNKEL (reference sequence). V was shortened by 1 base and J by 4 bases, with 17 bases between the two germline ends. CDR3 loop: CASSQAKTLKIYEQYF. As DNA, the CDR3 is TGTGCCAGCAGCCAAGCGAAGACTCTAAAGATTTACGAGCAGTACTTC.

The chain carries TRBV27 and TRBJ2-2, with D perhaps TRBD1 or TRBD2 (5 bases each). V lost 1 base and J lost 0, with 18 bases in between. The V gene's germline CDR1 is MNHEY and CDR2 SMNVEV (reference sequence). CDR3 size: 19 residues. The CDR3 nucleotides are TGTGCCAGCAGTTTATATTTAAGGGACCAGGGACCGAACACCGGGGAGCTGTTTTTT. Translation gives CASSLYLRDQGPNTGELFF.

V gene TRBV3-1 combines with J gene TRBJ2-7; no reliable D call. V dropped 4 bases and J dropped 4 bases, with 5 bases sitting between them. This CDR3 region has 11 residues. CDR1 and CDR2 from the germline V gene are LGHDT and YNNKEL (reference sequence). The CDR3: CASSRNYEQYF. The DNA of the CDR3 is TGTGCCAGCAGCCGAAATTACGAGCAGTACTTC.

This clonotype was recorded a few times. The chain is built from TRBV25-1 and TRBJ2-6; D perhaps matches TRBD1 (6 bases). There are 17 residues in the CDR3. Germline CDR1 MGHDK, CDR2 SYGVNS. Trimming removed 2 bases at V and 4 bases at J, with 15 bases between. The CDR3 nucleotides read TGTGCCAGCAGTGAAGACAGGTCCACCACCGGGGCCAACGTCCTGACTTTC. Its translation: CASSEDRSTTGANVLTF.

This clonotype was detected ten times or more. CDR3 sequence: CASSQDDEGISGNTIYF. In DNA, the CDR3 is TGTGCCAGCAGCCAAGATGATGAGGGGATCTCTGGAAACACCATATATTTT. The J gene is TRBJ1-3, the V gene TRBV3-1; tentative D call: TRBD1 (5 bases). CDR1 is LGHDT and CDR2 is YNNKEL in the germline V gene (reference sequence). V was trimmed by 0 bases and J by 0 bases, leaving 12 bases between them. The CDR3 is made up of 17 amino acids.

This clonotype was counted only a few times. The V gene is TRBV3-1, the J gene TRBJ1-1, with TRBD1 as a possible D gene (5 bases). The CDR3 loop spans 16 amino acids. The germline CDR1 and CDR2 sequences are LGHDT and YNNKEL (reference sequence). Trimming cost V 2 bases and J 6 bases, with 19 bases left between them. The DNA for the CDR3 is TGTGCCAGCAGCCAACGCGGGGTACTGAGAGGGGCTGAAGCTTTCTTT. Translation: CASSQRGVLRGAEAFF.

This clonotype was seen a few times. The V and J genes are TRBV6-2 or TRBV6-3 and TRBJ1-2, with D possibly being TRBD1 (5 bases). The V and J ends lost 8 bases and 6 bases respectively, with 7 bases between them. The CDR3 is 10 residues long. Germline V CDR1 and CDR2: MNHEY, SVGEGT. The CDR3 is CASRGNGYTF. CDR3 in DNA: TGTGCCAGCCGGGGGAATGGCTACACCTTC.

The chain joins TRBV7-9 to TRBJ1-1; D ambiguous. There are 14 residues in the CDR3. Trimming left V 5 bases short and J 2 bases short, with 12 bases between. The V gene's germline CDR1 is SEHNR and CDR2 FQNEAQ (reference sequence). CDR3 residues: CASSPGLLNTEAFF. In DNA, the CDR3 is TGTGCCAGCAGCCCCGGACTGTTAAACACTGAAGCTTTCTTT.

This clonotype has more than one count but fewer than ten. The V gene is TRBV11-2, the J gene TRBJ2-3, with unresolved D. CDR1 is SGHAT, CDR2 FQNNGV, per germline. This CDR3 contains 12 residues. Trimming left V 0 bases short and J 4 bases short, with 2 bases between. CDR3 region: CASSLESDTQYF. The CDR3 DNA reads as TGTGCCAGCAGCTTAGAGTCAGATACGCAGTATTTT. The whole variable domain, filled in from reference TRBV11-2 and TRBJ2-3, reads EAGVAQSPRYKIIEKRQSVAFWCNPISGHATLYWYQQILGQGPKLLIQFQNNGVVDDSQLPKDRFSAERLKGVDSTLKIQPAKLEDSAVYLCASSLESDTQYFGPGTRLTVL.